The 2 T cell receptor beta chains below come from one sample, sequenced in a study of CD8+CD57+ T cells in acquired aplastic anemia. The TCR beta profiling, which covered VDJ combination and CDR3 sequence, was carried out using genomic DNA as the template. TCRdb ran MiXCR on the reads and lists one entry per CDR3 protein. Found here are about 470,000 distinct CDR3 sequences, more than 25% of them singletons; the top ten hold around 0.82%. Selection for sequencing was limited to patients who had shown CD8+CD57+ cell expansion by flow cytometry. Material: sorted CD4+, CD8+, or CD8+CD57+ T cells (not recorded which) from PBMCs. The source is a human donor with aplastic anemia.

The chain couples TRBV3-1 to TRBJ2-7; TRBD2 aligns across 13 bases. Per germline, CDR1 LGHDT and CDR2 YNNKEL (reference sequence). The CDR3 length is 16 residues. The V segment lost 4 bases and the J segment 7 bases; nucleotides outside the gene matches: 10. CDR3 protein: CASSRLRTSGSDEQYF. CDR3 DNA sequence: TGTGCCAGCAGCCGATTACGGACTAGCGGGAGTGATGAGCAGTACTTC.

This clonotype was seen at least ten times. The gene calls are TRBV10-1 and TRBJ2-3, with D tentatively TRBD2 (5 bases). Between the trimmed V and J ends, which lost 2 bases and 8 bases, there was a span of 14 bases. The CDR3 is 14 residues long. The germline gives CDR1 WNHNN, CDR2 SYGVQD (reference sequence). The CDR3 is CASSEGLVVSTQYF. The CDR3 DNA follows: TGCGCCAGCAGTGAGGGACTTGTGGTATCTACGCAGTATTTT.